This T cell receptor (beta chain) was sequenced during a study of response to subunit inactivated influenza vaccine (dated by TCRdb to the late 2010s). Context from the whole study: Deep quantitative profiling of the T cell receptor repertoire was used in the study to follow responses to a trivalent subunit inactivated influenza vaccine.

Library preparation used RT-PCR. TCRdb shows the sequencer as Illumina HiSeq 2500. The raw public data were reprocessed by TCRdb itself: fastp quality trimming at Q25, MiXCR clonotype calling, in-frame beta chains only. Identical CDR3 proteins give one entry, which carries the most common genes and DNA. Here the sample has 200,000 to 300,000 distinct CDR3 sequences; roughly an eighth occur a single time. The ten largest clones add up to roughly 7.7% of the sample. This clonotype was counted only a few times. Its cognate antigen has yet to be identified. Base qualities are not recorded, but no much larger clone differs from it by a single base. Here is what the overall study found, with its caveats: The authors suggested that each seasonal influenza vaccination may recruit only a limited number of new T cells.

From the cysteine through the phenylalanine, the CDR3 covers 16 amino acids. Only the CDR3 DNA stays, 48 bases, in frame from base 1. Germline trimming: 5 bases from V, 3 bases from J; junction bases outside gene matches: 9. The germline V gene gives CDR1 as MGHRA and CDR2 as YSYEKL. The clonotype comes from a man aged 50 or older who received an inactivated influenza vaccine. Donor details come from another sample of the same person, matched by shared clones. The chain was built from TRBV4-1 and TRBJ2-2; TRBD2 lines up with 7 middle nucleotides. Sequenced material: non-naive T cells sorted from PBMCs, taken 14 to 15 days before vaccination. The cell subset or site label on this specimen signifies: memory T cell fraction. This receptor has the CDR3 CASSDGGWGDTGELFF. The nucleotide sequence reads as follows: TGCGCCAGCAGCGACGGGGGGTGGGGGGACACCGGGGAGCTGTTTTTT.